The next 8 T cell receptor beta chains were all read from a single sample in a study of OX40 agonist ivuxolimab in advanced cancers. Method: immunoSEQ multiplex PCR; TCRdb's copy keeps in-frame clones and lacks some. The sample records about 93,000 clones, nearly 90% being singletons. The sample here was CD4+ or CD8+ T cells sorted from blood, taken in a trial of the OX40 agonist ivuxolimab. These receptors all come from an adult with an advanced solid tumor such as melanoma, head and neck, liver or kidney cancer.

This clone was detected once. This chain links TRBV28 with TRBJ2-7, with D perhaps being TRBD1 or TRBD2 (5 bases each). The V and J ends lost 6 bases and 2 bases respectively, with 17 bases between them. Per germline, CDR1 MDHEN and CDR2 SYDVKM. This CDR3 is 15 amino acids long. CDR3 amino acids: CASSPLGESTYEQYF. The CDR3 DNA sequence: TGTGCCAGCAGCCCCTTAGGGGAGTCAACCTACGAGCAGTACTTC. The variable domain in full, completed from reference TRBV28 and TRBJ2-7, reads DVKVTQSSRYLVKRTGEKVFLECVQDMDHENMFWYRQDPGLGLRLIYFSYDVKMKEKGDIPEGYSVSREKKERFSLILESASTNQTSMYLCASSPLGESTYEQYFGPGTRLTVT.

CDR3 loop: CASSLAGQGFGYTF. The CDR3 DNA sequence: TGTGCCAGCAGCTTGGCTGGACAGGGGTTTGGCTACACCTTC. V and J are TRBV5-6 and TRBJ1-2, with TRBD1 matching 9 bases. The CDR3 spans 14 residues. Looked up from germline, CDR1 is SGHDT and CDR2 is YYEEEE. Losses at the gene ends were 0 bases for V and 7 bases for J; bases not matched to a gene: 4.

The chain links TRBV29-1 to TRBJ1-1; D is ambiguous. The CDR3 has 13 residues. CDR1 and CDR2 from the germline V gene are SQVTM and ANQGSEA. V was cut by 5 bases and J by 0 bases, with 10 bases left in between. CDR3 sequence reads: CSVRVSLNTEAFF. CDR3 nucleotide sequence: TGCAGCGTTCGGGTCTCACTGAACACTGAAGCTTTCTTT.

V is TRBV29-1 and J is TRBJ1-1; D is undetermined. The germline CDR1 and CDR2 sequences are SQVTM and ANQGSEA. The CDR3 loop spans 12 amino acids. V lost 3 bases, J lost 5 bases, and 10 bases lay in between. CDR3 region: CSVDGEVTEAFF. The CDR3 DNA reads TGCAGCGTTGATGGCGAGGTGACTGAAGCTTTCTTT.

This clone was recorded only once. CDR3 DNA sequence: TGTGCCAGCAGCCCCTATCCTAGCGTCGGCTCCTACAATGAGCAGTTCTTC. Translation: CASSPYPSVGSYNEQFF. The V and J genes are TRBV7-6 and TRBJ2-1; a possible D gene is TRBD2 (6 bases). The CDR3 loop spans 17 amino acids. V lost 5 bases and J 0 bases, leaving 17 bases between the germline ends. CDR1 is SGHVS, CDR2 FNYEAQ, per germline.

The V call is TRBV4-3, the J call TRBJ1-2, with TRBD1 matching over 7 bases. The CDR3 has 16 amino acids. Germline lookup yields CDR1 LGHNA and CDR2 YSLEER. Losses at the gene ends were 0 bases for V and 5 bases for J; bases not matched to a gene: 9. CDR3 bases: TGCGCCAGCAGCCAAGATCCTACGGGACAGAGTTATGGCTACACCTTC. Amino acid sequence: CASSQDPTGQSYGYTF.

The J gene is TRBJ1-2, the V gene TRBV4-2; tentatively, D is TRBD1 (5 bases). Looked up from germline, CDR1 is LGHNA and CDR2 is YNFKEQ. V lost 4 bases to trimming and J lost 8 bases, with 23 bases between them. This CDR3 has 16 residues. For the CDR3, the DNA is TGTGCCAGCAGCCCCCTTGGGGCAGCGTCGCTTAGGGGCTACACCTTC. Translated: CASSPLGAASLRGYTF.

This rearrangement joins TRBV2 to TRBJ1-5, with 7 bases that match TRBD1. The junction had 0 bases not matched to a gene; V was cut back by 8 bases and J by 2 bases. CDR3 size: 12 residues. CDR1 SNHLY and CDR2 FYNNEI come from the germline V gene. The CDR3: CASGTGNQPQHF. The CDR3 DNA follows: TGTGCCAGCGGGACAGGCAATCAGCCCCAGCATTTT.